The rows below give T cell receptor beta chains drawn from one sample of a study of cytomegalovirus exposure and HLA in healthy donors. The assay was immunoSEQ multiplex PCR, and TCRdb's table has in-frame clones only and misses some. Among about 190,000 clones listed, around 73% were seen once. Sequenced: PBMCs. These receptor sequences come from a woman in her twenties or thirties in good health and CMV-seropositive. Each CDR3 is given with its conserved first and last residue. D genes are given only for firm matches. Not every row has a clone size; where given, it reads once, few, many or a size class.

abundance: few
j_gene: TRBJ2-1
v_gene: TRBV10-3
d_gene: TRBD2
CDR3nt: TGTGCCATCAGTGAACTAGCGGGAGGCCACAATGAGCAGTTCTTC
CDR3aa: CAISELAGGHNEQFF

abundance: -
j_gene: TRBJ2-3
v_gene: TRBV5-8
d_gene: TRBD1
CDR3nt: TGTGCCAGCAGCCACATCGGGACAGGGCCAGATACGCAGTATTTT
CDR3aa: CASSHIGTGPDTQYF

abundance: -
j_gene: TRBJ2-3
v_gene: TRBV9
d_gene: TRBD2
CDR3nt: TGTGCCAGCAGCGTCGGCGGGGGGGCCAGAAGCACAGATACGCAGTATTTT
CDR3aa: CASSVGGGARSTDTQYF

abundance: -
j_gene: TRBJ2-1
v_gene: TRBV27
d_gene: TRBD2
CDR3nt: TGTGCCAGCAGTTTACGGCTAGCGGGGTTGTACAATGAGCAGTTCTTC
CDR3aa: CASSLRLAGLYNEQFF

abundance: -
j_gene: TRBJ2-3
v_gene: TRBV19
d_gene: TRBD2
CDR3nt: TGTGCCAGTAGTATAGAAGCGGGGCGCACAGATACGCAGTATTTT
CDR3aa: CASSIEAGRTDTQYF

abundance: -
j_gene: TRBJ2-5
v_gene: TRBV30
d_gene: -
CDR3nt: TGTGCCTGGAGGGGGCGGGAGACCCAGTACTTC
CDR3aa: CAWRGRETQYF

abundance: once
j_gene: TRBJ2-7
v_gene: TRBV5-1
d_gene: TRBD1
CDR3nt: TGCGCCAGCCGTGTACAGGGGGCGGCCTACGAGCAGTACTTC
CDR3aa: CASRVQGAAYEQYF

abundance: -
j_gene: TRBJ2-7
v_gene: TRBV5-1
d_gene: TRBD1
CDR3nt: TGCGCCAGCAGCCAAGCGACAGGGGCCTACGAGCAGTACTTC
CDR3aa: CASSQATGAYEQYF

abundance: -
j_gene: TRBJ1-2
v_gene: TRBV30
d_gene: -
CDR3nt: TGTGCCTGGAGTGTCGTGGCTGTCTATGGCTACACCTTC
CDR3aa: CAWSVVAVYGYTF

abundance: -
j_gene: TRBJ2-7
v_gene: TRBV6-1
d_gene: -
CDR3nt: TGTGCCAGCAGTGAAGCCGCACAGGGTCTGCCCTCCTACGAGCAGTACTTC
CDR3aa: CASSEAAQGLPSYEQYF

abundance: -
j_gene: TRBJ2-7
v_gene: TRBV11-3
d_gene: TRBD1
CDR3nt: TGTGCCAGCAGCGTGGGACAGGACCCCTCCTACGAGCAGTACTTC
CDR3aa: CASSVGQDPSYEQYF